The rows below give T cell receptor beta chains drawn from one sample of a study of T cell responses to AZD1222 COVID-19 vaccine. Sequenced by immunoSEQ multiplex PCR; TCRdb stores in-frame clones only, minus some. The sample yields about 39,000 clones, around 90% seen once. Sequencing used peripheral blood, obtained 28 days after the second dose of the MenACWY control vaccine. The receptors here all came from an adult who received the MenACWY meningococcal vaccine as a control. Both conserved end residues are part of each CDR3. Fields, in order: clone size, J gene, D gene, V gene, CDR3 protein, CDR3 DNA. A D gene is named only where the DNA matches it firmly. Size is omitted from some rows. Given values are once, few, many or a class for expanded clones.

>.|TRBJ1-4|.|TRBV20-1
CSAISGEKLFF
TGCAGTGCTATATCAGGTGAAAAACTGTTTTTT
>.|TRBJ2-3|.|TRBV7-9
CASSFRDTPDTQYF
TGTGCCAGCAGCTTCCGGGATACCCCAGATACGCAGTATTTT
>.|TRBJ2-7|TRBD2|TRBV6-5
CASSPRGGKAYEQYF
TGTGCCAGCAGCCCCCGGGGGGGAAAAGCCTACGAGCAGTACTTC
>.|TRBJ1-1|TRBD1|TRBV27
CASSPTGGRTEAFF
TGTGCCAGCAGTCCAACAGGGGGCCGCACTGAAGCTTTCTTT
>.|TRBJ2-2|.|TRBV28
CAGASEHVANTGELFF
TGTGCCGGGGCTAGCGAGCACGTCGCGAACACCGGGGAGCTGTTTTTT
>.|TRBJ2-1|TRBD2|TRBV9
CASSVTLGEGLAGLNEQFF
TGTGCCAGCAGCGTAACCCTCGGGGAGGGACTAGCGGGACTCAATGAGCAGTTCTTC
>.|TRBJ2-5|.|TRBV3-1/TRBV3-2
CASSQDRGETQYF
TGTGCCAGCAGCCAAGATCGGGGAGAGACCCAGTACTTC
>.|TRBJ1-1|TRBD1|TRBV19
CASSTWTGNTEAFF
TGTGCCAGTAGTACCTGGACAGGGAACACTGAAGCTTTCTTT
>once|TRBJ2-3|TRBD1|TRBV13
CASSLGPTGALPTDTQYF
TGTGCCAGCAGCTTAGGTCCGACAGGGGCCCTCCCCACAGATACGCAGTATTTT
>once|TRBJ2-7|TRBD1|TRBV25-1
CASSVSGGYEQYF
TGTGCCAGCAGTGTGTCAGGGGGCTACGAGCAGTACTTC
>.|TRBJ1-6|.|TRBV19
CASRVSRDRNSPLHF
TGTGCCAGTAGAGTGAGCCGGGACCGAAATTCACCCCTCCACTTT
>.|TRBJ2-2|TRBD1|TRBV5-6
CASRAGTGTILGELFF
TGTGCCAGCCGGGCCGGGACAGGGACAATTTTGGGGGAGCTGTTTTTT
>.|TRBJ2-1|.|TRBV6-2/TRBV6-3
CASSYFSRTEQFF
TGTGCCAGCAGTTACTTTTCACGGACAGAGCAGTTCTTC
>once|TRBJ1-2|.|TRBV7-6
CASSALPLIGQSSGYTF
TGTGCCAGCAGCGCACTTCCCCTGATAGGGCAGTCCTCTGGCTACACCTTC
>.|TRBJ2-1|TRBD2|TRBV28
CASSFPRDGTTKGSSYNEQFF
TGTGCCAGCAGTTTCCCACGGGACGGGACTACCAAGGGGAGCTCCTACAATGAGCAGTTCTTC
>.|TRBJ2-4|TRBD2|TRBV18
CASSSGLAETMDIQYF
TGTGCCAGCTCTTCAGGACTAGCGGAGACGATGGACATTCAGTACTTC
>.|TRBJ2-1|.|TRBV27
CASSFGVRLNNEQFF
TGTGCCAGCAGTTTCGGAGTTCGCCTGAACAATGAGCAGTTCTTC
>few|TRBJ2-7|.|TRBV28
CASSSPSREQYF
TGTGCCAGCAGTTCCCCCTCTCGCGAGCAGTACTTC
>once|TRBJ2-1|.|TRBV6-4
CASSDVAGVRSSYNEQFF
TGTGCCAGCAGTGACGTGGCAGGGGTACGGAGCTCCTACAATGAGCAGTTCTTC
>.|TRBJ2-1|.|TRBV6-5
CASSYVTSYNEQFF
TGTGCCAGCAGTTACGTGACTAGCTACAATGAGCAGTTCTTC